The rows below give T cell receptor beta chains drawn from one sample of a study of blood T cell repertoires in COVID-19. Profiled with immunoSEQ multiplex PCR; TCRdb holds only in-frame clones, not every one. Counted here are about 220,000 clones, about 80% occurring once; the ten biggest clones make up 14% to 15%. Sequencing used PBMCs or T cells enriched from blood (not recorded which). All receptors derive from a man between 40 and 49 years old who had recovered from COVID-19. Both conserved end residues are part of each CDR3. The D gene is left open where the match is weak. Clone size, where shown, is once, few, many, or a class for clones that have expanded.

many - TRBJ1-5 TRBV2 CASTPGDLSNQPQHF TGTGCCAGCACCCCGGGGGACCTTAGCAATCAGCCCCAGCATTTT
- - TRBJ1-2 TRBV5-5 CASSWTLGASGYGYTF TGTGCCAGCAGCTGGACCTTAGGGGCTTCAGGCTATGGCTACACCTTC
- - TRBJ2-5 TRBV27 CASSPAGTSGWTQYF TGTGCCAGCAGTCCCGCCGGGACAAGCGGTTGGACCCAGTACTTC
- TRBD1 TRBJ2-3 TRBV5-3 CARSSGQDHTDTQYF TGTGCCAGAAGCTCGGGACAGGATCACACAGATACGCAGTATTTT
few - TRBJ1-2 TRBV25-1 CASSDLVTGWGGYTF TGTGCCAGCAGTGACCTCGTCACAGGCTGGGGCGGCTACACCTTC
- TRBD2 TRBJ2-1 TRBV10-3 CATSLAGVDNEQFF TGTGCCACCTCCCTAGCGGGGGTCGACAATGAGCAGTTCTTC
few - TRBJ1-4 TRBV6-5 CASRRDFNEKLFF TGTGCCAGCAGGAGAGATTTTAATGAAAAACTGTTTTTT
- - TRBJ2-2 TRBV3-1/TRBV3-2 CASSLSGANTGELFF TGTGCCAGCAGCCTGAGTGGAGCGAACACCGGGGAGCTGTTTTTT
once - TRBJ2-1 TRBV7-9 CASSLALANPYNEQFF TGTGCCAGCAGCTTAGCGCTAGCTAATCCCTACAATGAGCAGTTCTTC
few TRBD2 TRBJ2-7 TRBV9 CASSVVSSGSYEQYF TGTGCCAGCAGCGTAGTGTCTAGCGGCTCCTACGAGCAGTACTTC
- - TRBJ1-5 TRBV28 CASSFNIAGGGSNQPQHF TGTGCCAGCAGTTTTAATATCGCCGGGGGAGGTAGCAATCAGCCCCAGCATTTT
- TRBD2 TRBJ2-5 TRBV5-1 CASSPGLAGGPGETQYF TGCGCCAGCAGCCCCGGACTAGCGGGGGGGCCAGGAGAGACCCAGTACTTC
- - TRBJ1-4 TRBV5-1 CASSSDSSYEKLFF TGCGCCAGCAGCTCGGACAGCTCATATGAAAAACTGTTTTTT
many TRBD2 TRBJ2-5 TRBV6-5 CASSASGGETQYF TGTGCCAGCAGCGCTAGCGGGGGAGAGACCCAGTACTTC
- - TRBJ2-6 TRBV11-1 CASSLLPGEGGDVLTF TGTGCCAGCAGCCTTTTACCCGGGGAGGGGGGCGACGTCCTGACTTTC
- TRBD1 TRBJ1-1 TRBV25-1 CASSGLQGMNTEAFF TGTGCCAGCAGTGGGCTACAGGGGATGAACACTGAAGCTTTCTTT
- - TRBJ1-1 TRBV19 CASSIDRLRVAFF TGTGCCAGTAGTATAGACCGCCTACGGGTCGCTTTCTTT
few - TRBJ1-3 TRBV7-3 CANPGGDGNTIYF TGTGCGAACCCCGGGGGGGACGGAAACACCATATATTTT
- - TRBJ2-1 TRBV30 CAWSVLNEQFF TGTGCCTGGAGTGTACTTAATGAGCAGTTCTTC
- - TRBJ1-2 TRBV7-3 CASSLNMGDGYTF TGTGCCAGCAGCTTAAATATGGGCGATGGCTACACCTTC
- TRBD1 TRBJ2-1 TRBV5-1 CASSQPTGITVGEQFF TGCGCCAGCAGCCAACCGACAGGGATTACGGTCGGTGAGCAGTTCTTC
- TRBD2 TRBJ2-5 TRBV7-8 CASSFGSGRPQETQYF TGTGCCAGCAGCTTCGGTAGCGGGAGGCCACAAGAGACCCAGTACTTC
- TRBD1 TRBJ2-3 TRBV14 CASRGTTFGYDRGTDTQYF TGTGCCAGCAGAGGTACAACCTTCGGATACGACAGGGGTACCGATACGCAGTATTTT
- - TRBJ2-1 TRBV24-1 CATSDYREQFF TGTGCCACCAGTGATTACCGGGAGCAGTTCTTC
- TRBD1 TRBJ2-4 TRBV18 CASSQAAWTGGNIQYF TGTGCCAGCTCACAGGCAGCCTGGACAGGGGGAAACATTCAGTACTTC
- TRBD2 TRBJ2-7 TRBV28 CASSFRRLAGSYEQYF TGTGCCAGCAGTTTTAGGAGACTAGCGGGCTCCTACGAGCAGTACTTC
few TRBD1 TRBJ1-2 TRBV19 CASKDRDYGYTF TGTGCCAGTAAAGACAGGGACTATGGCTACACCTTC
- TRBD1 TRBJ1-1 TRBV18 CASSPRSVPGQGTAFF TGTGCCAGCTCACCACGTTCAGTTCCGGGACAGGGAACGGCTTTCTTT
- TRBD2 TRBJ2-1 TRBV19 CASSTTSGSFSSYNEQFF TGTGCCAGTAGCACGACTAGCGGGAGTTTTTCCTCCTACAATGAGCAGTTCTTC
- TRBD2 TRBJ2-3 TRBV7-3 CASSLMASGSPTDTQYF TGTGCCAGCAGCTTAATGGCTAGCGGGAGCCCTACAGATACGCAGTATTTT
once TRBD2 TRBJ2-1 TRBV7-3 CASSLFSSGGRVNEQFF TGTGCCAGCAGCTTATTTAGTAGCGGGGGACGGGTCAATGAGCAGTTCTTC
- - TRBJ1-5 TRBV19 CASRVLGSKQPQHF TGTGCCAGTAGGGTGTTAGGGAGTAAGCAGCCCCAGCATTTT
once - TRBJ2-3 TRBV5-5 CASSHQGHPTDTQYF TGTGCCAGCAGCCACCAGGGGCACCCCACAGATACGCAGTATTTT
- - TRBJ1-3 TRBV19 CASSMGLGGNTIYF TGTGCCAGTAGTATGGGCCTCGGTGGAAACACCATATATTTT
once - TRBJ1-1 TRBV5-1 CASSLEPLQGLPFF TGCGCCAGCAGCTTGGAACCCCTCCAGGGCTTGCCTTTCTTT
- - TRBJ1-1 TRBV2 CASSGQYTEAFF TGTGCCAGCAGTGGGCAGTACACTGAAGCTTTCTTT